This TCR beta chain is from a study of T-cell memory formation after mild COVID-19 (dated by TCRdb to the early 2020s). For the study in its entirety: TCR sequence clusters from the two donors were found to be largely donor specific. In a couple of donors, T-cell clones that expanded and contracted after mild COVID-19 were tracked by sequencing TCRalpha and TCRbeta repertoires over time. Two young, previously healthy adult volunteers made up the cohort, one male and one female.

The CDR3 runs 16 residues from the cysteine to the phenylalanine. Only CDR3 DNA remains: 48 bases, in frame from the first base. Trimming accounts for 3 bases at V and 5 bases at J, while the number of junction bases matched to no gene is 10. CDR1 SGHTA and CDR2 FQGNSA were looked up in the germline V gene. About this clonotype: Its cognate antigen has yet to be identified. The sample holds no much larger clone one base away, and base qualities are not on file.

PBMCs were isolated by Ficoll-Paque density gradient centrifugation. Broad study findings and their caveats: The study included only a couple of mild cases, and larger cohorts that include severe cases with pre-infection samples were judged to be necessary. From day 15 to 85, contracting clones showed balanced CD4/CD8 phenotypes, whereas a second wave of clones that expanded from day 15 to 37 leaned towards CD4+. The second-wave clones that peaked on day 37 were not confirmed to be SARS-CoV-2 specific. Contracting CD4+ clones were found mainly in CM and EM memory subsets, while CD8+ clones were enriched in EMRA. Some responding clones were found in pre-infection memory, which suggests that pre-existing cross-reactive memory T cells took part in the SARS-CoV-2 response.

Sequencer: Illumina NovaSeq 6000. TCRalpha and TCRbeta cDNA libraries were constructed by 5'RACE with constant-segment primers, with sample barcodes and unique molecular identifiers being introduced. Trizol reagent was used to extract RNA from every sample. Library amplification was performed in two PCR steps, and a second sample barcode and Illumina TruSeq adapters were introduced in the second step. Sequencing of the libraries was done on an Illumina NovaSeq, producing 2 x 150 bp paired-end reads. Per the original workflow: With migec v1.2.7, reads were demultiplexed and then collapsed into UMI-guided consensus sequences. Using mixcr v2.1.11, UMI consensuses were aligned to TRA and TRB V and J templates and then assembled into clonotypes. Clonotypes were classified as expanded or contracted when called significant by both edgeR and NoisET, with noise models trained on biological replicates. For edgeR calls, the cutoffs were a false discovery rate-adjusted p below 0.01 and a log2 fold-change threshold of 1. As an exploratory analysis of dynamics, max-normalized trajectories of the 1000 most abundant clonotypes were examined with PCA combined with hierarchical clustering. Separately sequenced CD4+ and CD8+ repertoires were used to assign the CD4 or CD8 phenotype of responding clones. TCRdb ran its own pipeline on the public reads, namely fastp trimming at Q25 and MiXCR clone calling, and kept in-frame beta chains. Duplicate CDR3 protein sequences are folded into a single record with the most common DNA and genes. The V and J calls and clone size are TCRdb's, not the authors'. For this sample the table gives about 540,000 distinct CDR3 sequences, of which roughly 22% were detected only once. The ten largest clones take up approximately 12% of the sample.

The V and J segments used are TRBV7-2 and TRBJ2-3; the central 8 bases match TRBD2. The TCR originated in an adult woman who had mild COVID-19 (a few samples of this study predate the infection). The sample titles of this study are shuffled in the database, so cell type and time point are left out; the donor was told from shared clones. The source material was PBMCs or a T cell subset sorted from them (not recorded which). The CDR3 reads as follows: CASSLLGTRMGDTQYF. DNA sequence: TGTGCCAGCAGCTTGCTAGGGACTAGGATGGGAGATACGCAGTATTTT.